These 3 T cell receptor beta chains came from one sample sequenced in a study of blood T cells in healthy people across ages. Primed by a sample-barcoded 5' primer and a J-beta primer mix, a second PCR proceeded for about 7 to 12 cycles. MiXCR was run by TCRdb on the 5' RACE reads, yielding one entry per CDR3 protein. The sample carries about a million distinct CDR3 sequences, roughly half recorded once. Sequenced: blood. Source of these receptors: a woman aged 55-70 years in good health.

Remarks on this clonotype: Mismatch with germline at one junction end may stem from a read error. The CDR3, as DNA: TGCAGTGCCAGAGAACCGGGACTAGCGAACGTTAGGGACCAAGAGACCCAGTACTTC. Residues: CSAREPGLANVRDQETQYF. The rearrangement joins TRBV20-1 to TRBJ2-5; 10 bases fit TRBD2. Germline V gene sequence: CDR1 DFQATT, CDR2 SNEGSKA (reference sequence). This CDR3 region has 19 residues.

Ten or more counts support this clonotype. The genes are TRBV29-1 and TRBJ2-3; no definite D call. The V gene's germline CDR1 is SQVTM and CDR2 ANQGSEA. CDR3 length: 13 amino acids. V lost 5 bases and J lost 5, with 14 bases in between. CDR3 DNA sequence: TGCAGCGTTCGGGCTATACTGGGAGATACGCAGTATTTT. This gives the protein CSVRAILGDTQYF.

The sample holds a few counts of this clonotype. The chain employs TRBV10-3 and TRBJ2-7; 8 nucleotides agree with TRBD1. The length of the CDR3 is 14 residues. The ends lost 3 bases at V and 5 bases at J; junction bases unmatched: 6. Per the germline V gene, CDR1 is ENHRY and CDR2 is SYGVKD. The CDR3 sequence is CAISDGQGRNEQYF. In nucleotides, the CDR3 is TGTGCCATCAGTGATGGACAGGGAAGGAACGAGCAGTACTTC.